This passage covers 25 T cell receptor beta chains from one sample sequenced in a study of T cell changes during pregnancy in multiple sclerosis. The method was immunoSEQ multiplex PCR; TCRdb's version includes in-frame clones alone and lacks a portion of them. The sample records around 60,000 clones, about 94% being singletons. Sequencing was performed on CD4+ T cells from peripheral blood mononuclear cells, taken before pregnancy. These receptors came from a female donor with multiple sclerosis, enrolled in a pregnancy study.

V is TRBV19 and J is TRBJ1-3; maybe TRBD1 (5 bases). Germline-derived CDR1 and CDR2 are LNHDA and SQIVND (reference sequence). This CDR3 is built from 16 residues. Trimming cost V 6 bases and J 0 bases, with 15 bases left between them. The CDR3 nucleotides read TGTGCCAGTAGATCCGGGACTCCGAGCTCTGGAAACACCATATATTTT. As protein: CASRSGTPSSGNTIYF.

This chain links TRBV30 with TRBJ2-1; the match to TRBD2 covers 12 bases. This CDR3 comprises 15 residues. The V gene end was trimmed by 1 base and the J gene end by 7 bases; junction bases not matched to a gene: 5. Germline V gene lookup returns CDR1 GTSNPN and CDR2 SVGIG (reference sequence). The CDR3 DNA reads as TGTGCCTGGAGTGCTAGCGGGAGGGCCAGGAATGAGCAGTTCTTC. This codes for CAWSASGRARNEQFF.

J is TRBJ2-1 and V is TRBV27, with TRBD2 identical over 7 bases. The CDR3 has 16 residues. J gave up 4 bases and V 3 bases, and 9 bases lay outside the gene matches. Germline V gene lookup returns CDR1 MNHEY and CDR2 SMNVEV (reference sequence). The CDR3 loop is CASSLSGLVAYNEQFF. The CDR3 DNA follows: TGTGCCAGCAGTTTGTCCGGACTAGTAGCTTACAATGAGCAGTTCTTC.

Only one count was recorded for this clone. The chain has TRBV28 and TRBJ2-5, with D maybe TRBD1 (6 bases). Germline V CDR1 and CDR2: MDHEN, SYDVKM. This CDR3 is built from 17 residues. V was cut by 3 bases and J by 10 bases, with 27 bases left in between. CDR3 loop: CASSFSGQLLSPKGQYF. For the CDR3, the DNA is TGTGCCAGCAGTTTTTCCGGACAGCTACTTTCTCCGAAGGGCCAGTACTTC.

The V gene is TRBV28, the J gene TRBJ2-1; D is perhaps TRBD2 (6 bases). The ends were cut back, 7 bases at V and 5 bases at J, with 24 bases in the middle. CDR1 is MDHEN and CDR2 is SYDVKM in the germline V gene. This CDR3 has 17 residues. In nucleotides, the CDR3 is TGTGCCAGCAACCCGGCCGGGAGTCCCCTTATAAACAATGAGCAGTTCTTC. Its translation: CASNPAGSPLINNEQFF.

The chain joins TRBV19 to TRBJ1-2, with D uncertain. The germline V gene encodes CDR1 LNHDA and CDR2 SQIVND (reference sequence). The V and J ends lost 2 bases and 1 base respectively, with 11 bases between them. This CDR3 has 15 amino acids. Here the CDR3 DNA reads TGTGCCAGTAGTATAAGGCGGAGAGATAACTATGGCTACACCTTC. This translates into CASSIRRRDNYGYTF.

This clone has a single count. This chain joins TRBV7-2 and TRBJ1-5, with 10 bases matching TRBD1. The germline V gene has CDR1 SGHTA and CDR2 FQGNSA. V shed 2 bases, J shed 6 bases, and the junction held 10 bases outside the gene matches. The CDR3 is made up of 17 amino acids. This CDR3 reads CASSLTNTGQGSQPQHF. The CDR3 DNA follows: TGTGCCAGCAGCTTAACAAACACGGGACAGGGGAGTCAGCCCCAGCATTTT.

The chain is built from TRBV7-2 and TRBJ2-5, with a tentative D call TRBD1 (6 bases). V was trimmed by 1 base and J by 5 bases, leaving 17 bases between them. The CDR3 length is 16 residues. The germline CDR1 and CDR2 sequences are SGHTA and FQGNSA. CDR3 residues: CASSLEGRGFGETQYF. Written as DNA, the CDR3 is TGTGCCAGCAGCTTAGAGGGCAGGGGTTTCGGGGAGACCCAGTACTTC.

V usage is TRBV5-1 and J usage is TRBJ2-2; TRBD1 might be the D (6 bases). The germline CDR1 and CDR2 sequences are SGHRS and YFSETQ. The V end was cut by 0 bases, the J end by 5 bases, with 11 bases between. CDR3 length: 15 residues. The CDR3 nucleotides are TGCGCCAGCAGCTTGGGGCGGACAGAGACCGGGGAGCTGTTTTTT. This encodes CASSLGRTETGELFF. The whole variable domain, remainder taken from reference TRBV5-1 and TRBJ2-2, is KAGVTQTPRYLIKTRGQQVTLSCSPISGHRSVSWYQQTPGQGLQFLFEYFSETQRNKGNFPGRFSGRQFSNSRSEMNVSTLELGDSALYLCASSLGRTETGELFFGEGSRLTVL.

This chain uses TRBV19 with TRBJ1-5, with TRBD1 matching over 10 bases. CDR3 length: 15 amino acids. Unmatched junction bases numbered 7, after V lost 5 bases and J lost 6 bases. In germline, CDR1 is LNHDA, CDR2 SQIVND (reference sequence). As DNA, the CDR3 is TGTGCCAGTAGTTATGGACAGGGGGGTGGTCAGCCCCAGCATTTT. Protein product: CASSYGQGGGQPQHF. The variable domain in full, with the rest retrieved from reference TRBV19 and TRBJ1-5, is DGGITQSPKYLFRKEGQNVTLSCEQNLNHDAMYWYRQDPGQGLRLIYYSQIVNDFQKGDIAEGYSVSREKKESFPLTVTSAQKNPTAFYLCASSYGQGGGQPQHFGDGTRLSIL.

The chain employs TRBV28 and TRBJ2-5; 13 nucleotides align to TRBD2. The CDR3 spans 16 residues. The V and J ends lost 4 bases and 9 bases, in that order; junction bases with no gene match: 11. Looked up from germline, CDR1 is MDHEN and CDR2 is SYDVKM. CDR3 sequence reads: CASSSHRTSGSRAQYF. The CDR3 nucleotides read TGTGCCAGCAGTTCCCACAGGACTAGCGGGAGCAGGGCCCAGTACTTC. Full variable domain (outside the CDR3, taken from reference TRBV28 and TRBJ2-5): DVKVTQSSRYLVKRTGEKVFLECVQDMDHENMFWYRQDPGLGLRLIYFSYDVKMKEKGDIPEGYSVSREKKERFSLILESASTNQTSMYLCASSSHRTSGSRAQYFGPGTRLLVL.

The chain is built from TRBV4-3 and TRBJ2-7; 9 bases agree with TRBD1. Trimming at V came to 1 base and at J to 3 bases, leaving 10 bases not matched to a gene. The CDR3 consists of 17 residues. Germline V gives CDR1 LGHNA, CDR2 YSLEER. In DNA, the CDR3 is TGCGCCAGCAGCCAAGGGCCAGGGGGGACAGGGTTCTACGAGCAGTACTTC. Its protein is CASSQGPGGTGFYEQYF.

This clone was seen a single time. CDR3 amino acids: CATSRDWLRRSTDTQYF. CDR3 nucleotide sequence: TGTGCCACCAGCAGGGACTGGTTGAGGCGGAGCACAGATACGCAGTATTTT. V usage is TRBV15 and J usage is TRBJ2-3, with D tentatively TRBD2 (5 bases). Trimming stripped 3 bases from V and 0 bases from J, with 16 bases between. Germline values: CDR1 LNHNV, CDR2 YYDKDF (reference sequence). The CDR3 sequence is 17 residues long.

This clone was seen once. The rearrangement links TRBV5-1 to TRBJ1-5; D is possibly TRBD1 (5 bases). The germline V and J ends were trimmed by 4 bases and 1 base, with 15 bases remaining between them. Germline CDR1 is SGHRS and CDR2 is YFSETQ. This CDR3 has 16 amino acids. DNA of the CDR3: TGCGCCAGCAGCCCCACAGGATCAGGAAGCAATCAGCCCCAGCATTTT. It translates to CASSPTGSGSNQPQHF.

The gene calls are TRBV30 and TRBJ1-2, with a weak D call TRBD1 (5 bases). The CDR3 extends over 15 amino acids. Germline-derived CDR1 and CDR2 are GTSNPN and SVGIG (reference sequence). V was pared by 0 bases and J by 5 bases, with 16 bases between. The DNA of the CDR3 is TGTGCCTGGAGTGTAAACCCAAAGGGGCGGTATGGCTACACCTTC. This gives the protein CAWSVNPKGRYGYTF.

The rearrangement uses TRBV30 and TRBJ2-5; 9 bases map to TRBD2. The ends lost 1 base at V and 4 bases at J; junction bases unmatched: 7. The CDR3 spans 15 residues. CDR1 and CDR2 (germline): GTSNPN, SVGIG (reference sequence). CDR3 bases: TGTGCCTGGAGTGCCGGGACTAGCCTCGGAGAGACCCAGTACTTC. Its protein product is CAWSAGTSLGETQYF.

The chain joins TRBV6-1 to TRBJ1-2, with TRBD1 identical over 7 bases. Germline CDR1 reads MNHNS; CDR2 reads SASEGT. This CDR3 has 13 amino acids. Trimming took 7 bases from V and 3 from J; bases not matched to a gene: 5. The CDR3 DNA is TGTGCCAGCAAACTCGGACAGGACTATGGCTACACCTTC. This encodes CASKLGQDYGYTF.

This rearrangement joins TRBV6-1 to TRBJ2-3; D call uncertain. Germline loops: CDR1 MNHNS, CDR2 SASEGT. This CDR3 is built from 12 residues. V lost 0 bases and J 5 bases, leaving 3 bases between the germline ends. The DNA of the CDR3 is TGTGCCAGCAGTGAAGCCCTAGATACGCAGTATTTT. Translating gives CASSEALDTQYF.

The V gene is TRBV4-2, the J gene TRBJ1-6; D is unclear. Looked up from germline, CDR1 is LGHNA and CDR2 is YNFKEQ. V was clipped by 8 bases and J by 8 bases, with 13 bases between them. The CDR3 runs to 13 residues. In DNA, the CDR3 is TGTGCCAGCCGGTCAGGACTTGATTCACCCCTCCACTTT. This encodes CASRSGLDSPLHF.

This rearrangement joins TRBV29-1 to TRBJ1-4, with a possible D match to TRBD1 (5 bases). Germline V gene sequence: CDR1 SQVTM, CDR2 ANQGSEA. V was shortened by 1 base and J by 7 bases, with 7 bases between the two germline ends. The CDR3 spans 12 residues. The CDR3 DNA reads as TGCAGCGTTGAAGTGGGGGGTGAAAAACTGTTTTTT. Protein product: CSVEVGGEKLFF.

This sequence joins TRBV18 and TRBJ1-1; 10 nucleotides agree with TRBD1. Losses at the gene ends were 2 bases for V and 5 bases for J; bases not matched to a gene: 20. Germline CDR1 and CDR2: KGHSH and LQKENI. CDR3 size: 20 residues. The CDR3 here is CASSPVLPRTGGVTRTEAFF. Here the CDR3 DNA reads TGTGCCAGCTCACCAGTTTTGCCTCGGACAGGGGGTGTTACGAGGACTGAAGCTTTCTTT.

The V gene is TRBV20-1, the J gene TRBJ1-2; tentative D call: TRBD1 (6 bases). The CDR3 has 10 residues. Germline loops: CDR1 DFQATT, CDR2 SNEGSKA (reference sequence). Written as DNA, the CDR3 is TGCAGACAGGGACCTTATGGCTACACCTTC. The encoded protein is CRQGPYGYTF.

The V and J genes are TRBV2 and TRBJ1-2, with D unresolved. Trimming left V 2 bases short and J 2 bases short, with 9 bases between. The CDR3 covers 14 residues. Germline CDR1 SNHLY, CDR2 FYNNEI. The DNA for the CDR3 is TGTGCCAGCAGTGAACTACGTTCCAACTATGGCTACACCTTC. Its translation: CASSELRSNYGYTF.

V and J are TRBV6-1 and TRBJ1-5; no clear D. Germline loops: CDR1 MNHNS, CDR2 SASEGT. Trimming took off 7 bases at V and 0 bases at J, with 13 bases between the two ends. This CDR3 region has 15 residues. The DNA of the CDR3 is TGTGCCAGCACCCCGGGAGACGGTAGCAATCAGCCCCAGCATTTT. This encodes CASTPGDGSNQPQHF.

The V call is TRBV7-8, the J call TRBJ2-2; D unresolved. Germline assignment: CDR1 SGHVS and CDR2 FQNEAQ. CDR3 length: 15 residues. Trimming took 1 base from V and 4 from J, leaving 10 bases between them. DNA of the CDR3: TGTGCCAGCAGCTTAGGAGCGCCACTCACCGGGGAGCTGTTTTTT. It translates to CASSLGAPLTGELFF.